These T cell receptor beta chains were read from a single sample in a study of PD-1 blockade in mismatch repair-deficient tumors. Profiled with immunoSEQ multiplex PCR; TCRdb holds only in-frame clones, not every one. The table lists some 110,000 clones, 60% to 85% of them singletons. Specimen: peripheral blood, collected roughly 13 months after starting pembrolizumab. These receptors were collected from an adult with mismatch repair-deficient cancer. Both conserved end residues are part of each CDR3. Fields, in order: D gene, clone size, J gene, V gene, CDR3 DNA, CDR3 protein. D genes are given only for firm matches. Clone size is stated in some rows and not others, as once, few, many or a class when expanded.

TRBD1 | NA | TRBJ2-3 | TRBV7-3 | TGTGCCAGCAGCTTTCAGGGGGTTGATGGAGCAGATACGCAGTATTTT | CASSFQGVDGADTQYF
TRBD2 | NA | TRBJ2-1 | TRBV30 | TGTGCCTGGGGTCAACCGGGACTAGCGGGAGCGAATGAGCAGTTCTTC | CAWGQPGLAGANEQFF
TRBD1 | NA | TRBJ1-1 | TRBV27 | TGTGCCAGCAGTTTTACAAGGACAGGGCCCACTGAAGCTTTCTTT | CASSFTRTGPTEAFF
NA | NA | TRBJ2-1 | TRBV11-3 | TGTGCCAGCAGCTTGTCCCGGGGCGGTGGGGGCTACAATGAGCAGTTCTTC | CASSLSRGGGGYNEQFF
NA | NA | TRBJ2-7 | TRBV5-1 | TGCGCCAGCAGCTGGGGATTCCCAACTAGACCCTACGAGCAGTACTTC | CASSWGFPTRPYEQYF
TRBD1 | NA | TRBJ2-7 | TRBV27 | TGTGCCAGCAGCCTATTGGTTCCGGGACAGGGCATTCGCGAGCAGTACTTC | CASSLLVPGQGIREQYF
NA | NA | TRBJ1-2 | TRBV6-5 | TGTGCCAGCAGTTATGGCGCGCATGGCTACACCTTC | CASSYGAHGYTF
TRBD1 | NA | TRBJ1-3 | TRBV11-2 | TGTGCCAGCAGCCAAACAGGGGGGTATGGTGGAAACACCATATATTTT | CASSQTGGYGGNTIYF
NA | NA | TRBJ2-7 | TRBV5-6 | TGTGCCAGCAGCGGGGGGCCTAGACAGCCTTCCTACGAGCAGTACTTC | CASSGGPRQPSYEQYF
NA | NA | TRBJ2-7 | TRBV5-6 | TGTGCCAGCAGCTTGCTAGCGTTATCCTACGAGCAGTACTTC | CASSLLALSYEQYF
NA | NA | TRBJ2-5 | TRBV5-1 | TGCGCCAGCAGCTTGGCTGGGGGCGGGGAGACCCAGTACTTC | CASSLAGGGETQYF
NA | NA | TRBJ2-3 | TRBV6-4 | TGTGCCAGCAGACGGGGGAGCCGAGCAGATACGCAGTATTTT | CASRRGSRADTQYF
NA | NA | TRBJ1-1 | TRBV5-4 | TGTGCCAGCAGCATCGGAAGGGACACTGAAGCTTTCTTT | CASSIGRDTEAFF
NA | NA | TRBJ1-5 | TRBV5-1 | TGCGCCAGCAGCTTGGAAGGGGGGAGCAATCAGCCCCAGCATTTT | CASSLEGGSNQPQHF
NA | NA | TRBJ1-2 | TRBV30 | TGTGCCTGGAGTCTCGACAGGTCTAACTATGGCTACACCTTC | CAWSLDRSNYGYTF
TRBD1 | NA | TRBJ1-1 | TRBV9 | TGTGCCAGCAGCGTAGGGAGGGACAGGGGGCGCACTGAAGCTTTCTTT | CASSVGRDRGRTEAFF
NA | NA | TRBJ2-7 | TRBV19 | TGTGCCAGTAGTACGGGAGTACAATCCTACGAGCAGTACTTC | CASSTGVQSYEQYF
NA | NA | TRBJ2-1 | TRBV6-5 | TGTGCCAGCAGTTACCAGGGTGGGAGCTCCTACAATGAGCAGTTCTTC | CASSYQGGSSYNEQFF
NA | NA | TRBJ1-2 | TRBV4-1 | TGCGCCAGCAGCCAAGTGGCGGGGGCTTATGGCTACACCTTC | CASSQVAGAYGYTF
NA | NA | TRBJ2-1 | TRBV28 | TGTGCCAGCAGTTGGGAAGCGGAGACCTACAATGAGCAGTTCTTC | CASSWEAETYNEQFF
NA | NA | TRBJ2-7 | TRBV6-5 | TGTGCCTCGTCGCGGGCGGACTACGAGCAGTACTTC | CASSRADYEQYF
TRBD1 | NA | TRBJ2-5 | TRBV5-1 | TGCGCCAGCAGCTTAAACAGGGGTTCCTCCCAGTACTTC | CASSLNRGSSQYF
NA | NA | TRBJ2-2 | TRBV5-6 | TGTGCCAGCAGCAGGACACTTAACACCGGGGAGCTGTTTTTT | CASSRTLNTGELFF
TRBD2 | NA | TRBJ2-5 | TRBV5-6 | TGTGCCAGCACCACGGCGGGAGTAAAAGAGACCCAGTACTTC | CASTTAGVKETQYF
TRBD1 | once | TRBJ2-5 | TRBV15 | TGTGCCACCAGCAGAGAACAGGGGGAGACCCAGTACTTC | CATSREQGETQYF
NA | NA | TRBJ2-7 | TRBV5-1 | TGCGCCAGCAGCTTGCATCCGTTGGGATCGACAGAATTCTACGAGCAGTACTTC | CASSLHPLGSTEFYEQYF
TRBD2 | NA | TRBJ2-3 | TRBV5-5 | TGTGCCAGCAGCTTGAGGGACTACACAGATACGCAGTATTTT | CASSLRDYTDTQYF
NA | NA | TRBJ2-3 | TRBV6-5 | TGTGCCAGCAGTTACCAGACCTCATCTACAGATACGCAGTATTTT | CASSYQTSSTDTQYF
TRBD1 | NA | TRBJ1-2 | TRBV5-4 | TGTGCCAGCAGCTTAGTACAGGGGGGAAACTATGGCTACACCTTC | CASSLVQGGNYGYTF
NA | NA | TRBJ1-1 | TRBV28 | TGTGCCAGCAGTTCCTCGGGGACTGAAGCTTTCTTT | CASSSSGTEAFF
TRBD2 | NA | TRBJ2-7 | TRBV29-1 | TGCAGCGTTAGACTAGCGGGAGGGCCGGGAGAGCAGTACTTC | CSVRLAGGPGEQYF
NA | NA | TRBJ2-5 | TRBV4-1 | TGCGCCAGCAGCCAAGACCTCATAACGGAGACCCAGTACTTC | CASSQDLITETQYF
TRBD1 | few | TRBJ1-2 | TRBV11-1 | TGTGCCAGCAGCCTCGACAGGGGGAACTATGGCTACACCTTC | CASSLDRGNYGYTF
NA | NA | TRBJ1-5 | TRBV6-1 | TGTGCCAGCAGTGAAGGTTACAGGGCCAGCAATCAGCCCCAGCATTTT | CASSEGYRASNQPQHF
NA | NA | TRBJ2-1 | TRBV6-4 | TGTGCCAGCAGTAGGGGGGTAGCTGACAATGAGCAGTTCTTC | CASSRGVADNEQFF
NA | NA | TRBJ1-2 | TRBV25-1 | TGTGCCAGCAGTGCGGGCTATGGCTACACCTTC | CASSAGYGYTF
NA | NA | TRBJ1-5 | TRBV7-2 | TGTGCCAGCAGCTACCGGGGGGCCGGTCAGCCCCAGCATTTT | CASSYRGAGQPQHF
NA | NA | TRBJ1-5 | TRBV7-8 | TGTGCCAGCAGCGGTATGGGGGTTGGCAATCAGCCCCAGCATTTT | CASSGMGVGNQPQHF
TRBD2 | NA | TRBJ2-2 | TRBV7-2 | TGTGCCAGCAGCTTAAACCGGGAGGCCACGGGGGAGCTGTTTTTT | CASSLNREATGELFF
NA | NA | TRBJ2-7 | TRBV14 | TGTGCCAGCAGCATACAGGGATTGGGCTACGAGCAGTACTTC | CASSIQGLGYEQYF
NA | NA | TRBJ1-2 | TRBV27 | TGTGCCAGCAGTTTCAAGGGGTGGGTCTATGGCTACACCTTC | CASSFKGWVYGYTF
NA | NA | TRBJ1-1 | TRBV29-1 | TGCAGCGTTGGCTCGGGAGCAGCTTTCTTT | CSVGSGAAFF
NA | NA | TRBJ1-2 | TRBV29-1 | TGCAGCGACGACAATGGCTACACCTTC | CSDDNGYTF
NA | NA | TRBJ2-5 | TRBV7-3 | TGTGCCAGCAGCTTAATGGGGGAAGGAGAGACCCAGTACTTC | CASSLMGEGETQYF
NA | once | TRBJ1-1 | TRBV6-1 | TGTGCCAGTTGGGGACTCCAAGGGACTGAAGCTTTCTTT | CASWGLQGTEAFF
NA | NA | TRBJ2-7 | TRBV15 | TGTGCCACCAGCGGGAAGTACGAGCAGTACTTC | CATSGKYEQYF
NA | NA | TRBJ2-7 | TRBV15 | TGTGCCACCAGCAGGAAGCTAAGCGGACAGAAGCCCGAGCAGTACTTC | CATSRKLSGQKPEQYF
NA | NA | TRBJ2-5 | TRBV7-3 | TGTGCCAGCAGCTTAACAGCGAACCAAGAGACCCAGTACTTC | CASSLTANQETQYF
NA | NA | TRBJ2-1 | TRBV19 | TGTGCCAGTAGTATAGTTCCCTATGCGGGAAACAATGAGCAGTTCTTC | CASSIVPYAGNNEQFF
TRBD1 | NA | TRBJ2-7 | TRBV5-1 | TGCGCCAGCAGCTTGGAGGGGACAGGGGACTACGAGCAGTACTTC | CASSLEGTGDYEQYF
NA | NA | TRBJ2-7 | TRBV4-1 | TGCGCCAGCAGCCAACCCGGGACACCGGGGGAGCAGTACTTC | CASSQPGTPGEQYF
NA | once | TRBJ2-5 | TRBV14 | TGTGCCAGCAGCCAAGTGTCCCCCGGACCTGAGACCCAGTACTTC | CASSQVSPGPETQYF
TRBD2 | NA | TRBJ2-1 | TRBV4-3 | TGCGCCAGCTCACGGGGACTAGCGGCCTACAATGAGCAGTTCTTC | CASSRGLAAYNEQFF
TRBD1 | NA | TRBJ1-4 | TRBV29-1 | TGCAGCGTGGCCCGGGACAGGGGGTTTGAAAAACTGTTTTTT | CSVARDRGFEKLFF
NA | NA | TRBJ1-1 | TRBV27 | TGTGCCAGCAGTTTAACGGGGAGGACTGAAGCTTTCTTT | CASSLTGRTEAFF